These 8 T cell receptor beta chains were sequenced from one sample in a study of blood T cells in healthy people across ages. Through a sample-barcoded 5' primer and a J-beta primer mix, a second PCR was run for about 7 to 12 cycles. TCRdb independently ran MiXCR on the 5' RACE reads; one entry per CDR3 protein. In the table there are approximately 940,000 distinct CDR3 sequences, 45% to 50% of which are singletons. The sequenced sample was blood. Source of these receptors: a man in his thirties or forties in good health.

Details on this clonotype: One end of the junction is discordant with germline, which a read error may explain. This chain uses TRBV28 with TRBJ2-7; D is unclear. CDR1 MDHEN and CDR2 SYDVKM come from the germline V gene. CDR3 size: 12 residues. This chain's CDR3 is CVSTSDGYEQYF. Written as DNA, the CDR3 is TGTGTCAGCACCTCGGACGGCTACGAGCAGTACTTC.

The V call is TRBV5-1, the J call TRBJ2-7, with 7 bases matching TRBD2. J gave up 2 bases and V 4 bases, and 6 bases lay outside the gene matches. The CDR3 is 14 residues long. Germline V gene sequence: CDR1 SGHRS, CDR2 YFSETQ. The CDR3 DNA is TGCGCCAGCAGCCCCGGGGAGGGAGCCTACGAGCAGTACTTC. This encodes CASSPGEGAYEQYF.

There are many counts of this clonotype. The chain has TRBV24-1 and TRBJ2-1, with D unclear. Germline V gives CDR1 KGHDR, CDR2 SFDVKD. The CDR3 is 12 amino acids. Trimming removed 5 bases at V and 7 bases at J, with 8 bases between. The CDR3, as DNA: TGTGCCACCAGTGTAGGATCGAATGAGCAGTTCTTC. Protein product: CATSVGSNEQFF.

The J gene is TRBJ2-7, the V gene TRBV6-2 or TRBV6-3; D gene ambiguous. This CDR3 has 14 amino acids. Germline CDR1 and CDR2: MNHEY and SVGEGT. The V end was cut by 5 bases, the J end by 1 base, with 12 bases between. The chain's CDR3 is CASSDAIESYEQYF. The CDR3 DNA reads TGTGCCAGCAGTGACGCGATAGAGTCCTACGAGCAGTACTTC.

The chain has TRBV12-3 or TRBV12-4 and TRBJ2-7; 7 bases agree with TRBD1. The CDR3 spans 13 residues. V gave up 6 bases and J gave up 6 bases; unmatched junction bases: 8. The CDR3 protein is CASSTDRPREQYF. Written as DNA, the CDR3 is TGTGCCAGCAGCACGGACAGGCCCCGCGAGCAGTACTTC.

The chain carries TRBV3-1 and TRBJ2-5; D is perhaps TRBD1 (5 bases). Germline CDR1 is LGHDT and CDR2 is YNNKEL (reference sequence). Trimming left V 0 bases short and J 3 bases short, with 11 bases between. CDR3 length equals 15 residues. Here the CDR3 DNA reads TGTGCCAGCAGCCAAGATCCTAGGGGCGAAGAGACCCAGTACTTC. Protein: CASSQDPRGEETQYF.

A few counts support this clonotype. This CDR3 is CASHATGLAYNEQFF. DNA for the CDR3: TGTGCCAGCCATGCGACTGGGCTAGCCTACAATGAGCAGTTCTTC. The chain carries TRBV7-8 and TRBJ2-1, with no clear D. The germline gives CDR1 SGHVS, CDR2 FQNEAQ. CDR3 length: 15 amino acids. V lost 8 bases and J 2 bases, leaving 16 bases between the germline ends.

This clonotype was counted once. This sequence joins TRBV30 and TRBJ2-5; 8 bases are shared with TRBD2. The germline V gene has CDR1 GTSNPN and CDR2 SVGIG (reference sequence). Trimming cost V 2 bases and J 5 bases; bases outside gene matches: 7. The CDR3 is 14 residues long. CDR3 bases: TGTGCCTGGAGTATCGGGACTAGGTCTGAGACCCAGTACTTC. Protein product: CAWSIGTRSETQYF.